Sequencing of this T cell receptor (beta chain) was carried out in a study of OX40 agonist ivuxolimab in advanced cancers. Study information: Of the patients, three showed partial responses, one with hepatocellular carcinoma and two with cutaneous melanoma. Findings and limits, study-wide: Part of the nonresponder group also had normalized T-cell clonal expansion that was low.

Trimming took off 5 bases at V and 4 bases at J, with 20 bases between the two ends. This CDR3 has 16 amino acids. Germline V gene sequence: CDR1 MNHNY, CDR2 SVGAGI (reference sequence). Sequenced by immunoSEQ multiplex PCR; TCRdb stores in-frame clones only, minus some. The sample carries about 93,000 clones, 89% recorded once. Regarding this clone: The target antigen is unknown.

Sequencing was performed on CD4+ or CD8+ T cells sorted from blood, taken in a trial of the OX40 agonist ivuxolimab. The TCR comes from an adult with an advanced solid tumor such as melanoma, head and neck, liver or kidney cancer. This rearrangement joins TRBV6-6 to TRBJ1-2; unclear D gene. The CDR3 region has the DNA TGTGCCAGCAGTCGTCGATCGGTGCGGAACCCCTATGGCTACACCTTC. Protein: CASSRRSVRNPYGYTF.